The entry below gives a single T cell receptor (beta chain) sequence along with its context. No cognate antigen has been identified for it. A read error may produce the germline difference seen at one junction end. This sample was taken from a study of blood T cell repertoires in COVID-19 (dated by TCRdb to 2018 to 2020). As for the study more broadly: Samples from collaborators originated in the United States, Italy and Spain and spanned both the acute and convalescent phases of COVID-19. The prospective study material was composed of cDNA or gDNA derived from T cells, B-cell-depleted T cells, or PBMCs. The dataset comprised deeply sampled blood TCRbeta repertoires from subjects exposed to, actively infected with, or recovered from COVID-19. A freely available public database, intended as a resource for researchers studying the immune response to SARS-CoV-2, is where the repertoires were released. Samples came from the ongoing ImmuneRACE study (first 160 participants) plus 1,254 subjects from 6 global collaborators. The sample metadata nearly always contained a de-identified subject ID, COVID-19 status, age in years and sex. HLA class I and class II types, where available, came from metadata supplied by the sample provider rather than from assay-based typing. Study-wide findings and limitations: The amount of clinical and demographic metadata varied by source and participant and was provided uncurated.

Sequences SSHAT (CDR1) and FNYEAQ (CDR2) are obtained from the germline V gene (reference sequence). Inclusive of the bounding cysteine and phenylalanine, the CDR3 is 15 residues long. The kept DNA is CDR3 alone, 45 bases in frame from the first base. TCRbeta CDR3 regions were amplified from genomic DNA by means of the immunoSEQ Assay, a bias-controlled multiplex PCR. Per the original workflow: Within the assay, amplification of reference gene primers was used to estimate how many nucleated cells each sample contained. To quantify the absolute abundance of each unique TCRbeta CDR3 rearrangement, sequence reads were collapsed and filtered. For each sample, productive Simpson clonality was calculated as the square root of Simpson's diversity index over productive rearrangements. In TCRdb, the immuneACCESS table is reduced to in-frame sequences with V and J assigned. These tables do not hold every clone; where another copy was compared, an unresolved V gene accounts for under half, and the others remain unexplained. For V, J and clone size, that table is used; D and trimming come from the DNA. Recorded for this sample are tens of thousands of clones; 80% to 90% of them occurred a single time. The ten largest clones add up to around 48% of the sample.

Each collaborating institution followed its own protocols to collect whole blood in K2EDTA tubes. Collaborator samples were shipped for TCRbeta analysis as frozen whole blood, isolated PBMCs, or DNA extracted from either sample type. Sequenced sample: peripheral blood. In this chain, TRBV7-7 is recombined with TRBJ2-5; 7 bases in the middle match TRBD1. The clonotype comes from a human donor with acute or convalescent COVID-19. The donor label of this sample is uncertain. The nucleotides read TGTGCTAGCAGCTTAGGCCCGGGACAGTCCCAATCCCAGTACTTC. The encoded protein is CASSLGPGQSQSQYF.